A single sample gave rise to the 14 T cell receptor beta chains below, sequenced in a study of blood T cell repertoires in COVID-19. Clones were read by immunoSEQ multiplex PCR, and TCRdb kept only the in-frame ones, dropping some. The data contain fewer than 250,000 clones, about 89% of them singletons. The material sequenced was peripheral blood. All receptors come from an older woman who had recovered from COVID-19.

The chain recombines TRBV4-1 with TRBJ1-2; D is possibly TRBD1 (6 bases). Germline CDR1 reads MGHRA; CDR2 reads YSYEKL. The CDR3 runs 13 residues. V was pared by 6 bases and J by 4 bases, with 12 bases between. The CDR3 region has the DNA TGCGCCAGCAGAGGACAGACCTTCTATGGCTACACCTTC. As protein: CASRGQTFYGYTF.

This clone was seen only once. The chain carries TRBV7-2 and TRBJ1-2, with D uncertain. Between the trimmed V and J ends, which lost 0 bases and 8 bases, there was a span of 10 bases. This CDR3 comprises 13 residues. Germline V gene sequence: CDR1 SGHTA, CDR2 FQGNSA. The CDR3 reads CASSLAEARGYTF. The DNA of the CDR3 is TGTGCCAGCAGCTTAGCGGAGGCTCGCGGCTACACCTTC.

The chain uses TRBV27 and TRBJ2-3; no clear D gene. The V and J ends lost 6 bases and 4 bases respectively, with 8 bases between them. Germline loops: CDR1 MNHEY, CDR2 SMNVEV (reference sequence). The CDR3 runs 12 residues. CDR3 coding DNA: TGTGCCAGCAGCCAGGAACCAGATACGCAGTATTTT. It codes for CASSQEPDTQYF.

V gene TRBV7-2 combines with J gene TRBJ1-5; no firm D call. The V end lost 1 base, the J end lost 7 bases, and 20 bases lay between the germline ends. This CDR3 spans 17 amino acids. Germline CDR1 is SGHTA and CDR2 is FQGNSA. CDR3 in DNA: TGTGCCAGCAGCTTAGGATGGACTCACATGGGAGACCAGCCCCAGCATTTT. Its protein product is CASSLGWTHMGDQPQHF.

The rearrangement joins TRBV7-2 to TRBJ1-3; 7 bases fit TRBD1. The CDR3 length is 14 residues. With 5 bases clipped from V and 3 bases from J, the junction kept 4 bases outside the gene matches. Looked up from germline, CDR1 is SGHTA and CDR2 is FQGNSA. Here the CDR3 reads CASSHGTVGNTIYF. Written as DNA, the CDR3 is TGTGCCAGCAGCCATGGGACAGTTGGAAACACCATATATTTT.

The chain carries TRBV18 and TRBJ1-2, with D possibly being TRBD1 (5 bases). CDR1 KGHSH and CDR2 LQKENI come from the germline V gene. Trimming left V 2 bases short and J 4 bases short, with 14 bases between. The CDR3 runs to 15 residues. CDR3: CASSPSQGPRYGYTF. The CDR3 nucleotides are TGTGCCAGCTCACCATCTCAGGGTCCCCGCTATGGCTACACCTTC.

The chain carries TRBV29-1 and TRBJ1-1; D possibly corresponds to TRBD1 (5 bases). Trimming removed 3 bases from V and 5 bases from J, with 16 bases in between. Germline CDR1 SQVTM, CDR2 ANQGSEA. The CDR3 contains 14 residues. The CDR3 sequence: CSVDSGLAGTEAFF. For the CDR3, the DNA is TGCAGCGTTGATTCAGGGCTGGCTGGTACTGAAGCTTTCTTT.

The V and J genes are TRBV5-5 and TRBJ1-4; 9 bases agree with TRBD1. The CDR3 sequence is 12 residues long. The V gene's germline CDR1 is SGHKS and CDR2 YYEKEE (reference sequence). The V gene end was trimmed by 2 bases and the J gene end by 13 bases; junction bases not matched to a gene: 3. CDR3 loop: CASSLTGGGLFF. CDR3 nucleotide sequence: TGTGCCAGCAGCTTAACAGGGGGCGGACTGTTTTTT.

This clone has ten or more counts. In nucleotides, the CDR3 is TGCGCCAGCAGCCAACCGGGACAGAGGGACACCATATATTTT. This gives the protein CASSQPGQRDTIYF. This rearrangement joins TRBV4-1 to TRBJ1-3; 7 nucleotides agree with TRBD1. Losses at the gene ends were 2 bases for V and 8 bases for J; bases not matched to a gene: 6. This CDR3 spans 14 amino acids. Germline CDR1 MGHRA, CDR2 YSYEKL.

On this clone: The sample holds other DNA sequences that translate to the same CDR3. The genes are TRBV27 and TRBJ2-5; D uncertain. This CDR3 has 12 amino acids. Between the trimmed V and J ends, which lost 4 bases and 5 bases, there was a span of 8 bases. Germline CDR1 MNHEY, CDR2 SMNVEV (reference sequence). CDR3 DNA sequence: TGTGCCAGCAGTTCAACGAGGGAGACCCAGTACTTC. Its translation is CASSSTRETQYF.

This clone appeared a single time. The V gene is TRBV2, the J gene TRBJ2-3; tentative D call: TRBD2 (6 bases). The CDR3 contains 16 residues. CDR1 is SNHLY and CDR2 is FYNNEI in the germline V gene. V was cut by 11 bases and J by 2 bases, with 23 bases left in between. CDR3 coding DNA: TGTGCCGTAAGACAGCTGGAGGGACGAAACACAGATACGCAGTATTTT. Translation gives CAVRQLEGRNTDTQYF. The complete variable domain, with remaining parts taken from reference TRBV2 and TRBJ2-3, reads EPEVTQTPSHQVTQMGQEVILRCVPISNHLYFYWYRQILGQKVEFLVSFYNNEISEKSEIFDDQFSVERPDGSNFTLKIRSTKLEDSAMYFCAVRQLEGRNTDTQYFGPGTRLTVL.

This chain connects TRBV2 to TRBJ2-3; D is possibly TRBD2 (5 bases). Germline CDR1 reads SNHLY; CDR2 reads FYNNEI. The CDR3 spans 14 residues. Trimming cost V 6 bases and J 2 bases, with 12 bases left between them. Here the CDR3 reads CASRGREHTDTQYF. CDR3 nucleotide sequence: TGTGCCAGCAGGGGTAGGGAGCACACAGATACGCAGTATTTT.

The count of this clone is one. The V call is TRBV29-1, the J call TRBJ2-3; tentative D call: TRBD2 (6 bases). This CDR3 spans 14 amino acids. Trimming cost V 4 bases and J 0 bases, with 11 bases left between them. CDR1 is SQVTM, CDR2 ANQGSEA, per germline. DNA for the CDR3: TGCAGCGTTGCCGGGGGTACTAGCACAGATACGCAGTATTTT. This sequence encodes CSVAGGTSTDTQYF.

The chain's CDR3 is CASSPRPPTRGLQETQYF. CDR3 in DNA: TGTGCCAGCAGCCCGAGGCCTCCAACCAGGGGGCTCCAAGAGACCCAGTACTTC. This chain links TRBV9 with TRBJ2-5; 8 positions match TRBD1. Per the germline V gene, CDR1 is SGDLS and CDR2 is YYNGEE. The CDR3 contains 18 residues. V shed 4 bases, J shed 1 base, and the junction held 15 bases outside the gene matches.